This T cell receptor beta chain is from a study of blood T cell repertoires in COVID-19. The protocol was immunoSEQ multiplex PCR, while the TCRdb copy is restricted to in-frame clones and leaves out a portion. The sample has 130,000 to 150,000 clones, approximately 91% seen once; the top ten hold about 2%. The CDR3 contains 14 residues. Trimming took off 2 bases at V and 10 bases at J, with 12 bases between the two ends. Germline CDR1 is MNHEY and CDR2 is SVGAGI. V and J are TRBV6-5 and TRBJ1-6; D is unclear. The TCR sequence derives from a man aged 65 to 85 with acute or convalescent COVID-19. Material: peripheral blood. The CDR3: CASSYAERESPLHF. The CDR3 DNA follows: TGTGCCAGCAGTTACGCGGAGCGGGAGTCACCCCTCCACTTT.